This T cell receptor beta chain is drawn from a study of T cell responses to AZD1222 COVID-19 vaccine. Study observations and caveats: Females made up more of the donors, who were largely white British, and clonal diversity may have come out too low. The reported proportion of spike-specific TCRs targeting unmutated variant regions was nearly half. Scientists sampled the repertoires only once the peak T cell response had passed. Vaccine-associated CD4 TCRs spanned spike, dominant at 160-218 and 743-854.

Only a few counts were recorded for this clone. Its specificity is not known. Some clones are missing from TCRdb's copy, which holds only in-frame ones; the method was immunoSEQ multiplex PCR. The profile shows roughly 130,000 clones, approximately 90% of them singletons. Trimming removed 0 bases at V and 6 bases at J, with 20 bases between. Germline CDR1 and CDR2: LGHNA and YSLEER. The CDR3 spans 18 residues. This chain uses TRBV4-3 with TRBJ2-2; D call uncertain. Sequences were derived from peripheral blood, sampled on day 0 of AZD1222 vaccination. The sequence was collected from an adult in good health. The chain's CDR3 is CASSQDHYGYSVSGELFF. Here the CDR3 DNA reads TGCGCCAGCAGCCAAGATCATTATGGATACTCAGTCTCCGGGGAGCTGTTTTTT.